These T cell receptor beta chains were read from a single sample in a study of shared clonotypes between healthy human individuals. Assay: immunoSEQ multiplex PCR; the TCRdb copy retains only in-frame clones and omits some. The sample includes some 2,100,000 clones, approximately 95% seen only once; the top ten take 0.13%. Sequenced sample: naive CD4+ T cells sorted from blood. The receptor source for this set is a man aged 18 to 30 in good health. CDR3s include the opening cysteine and the closing phenylalanine or tryptophan. Fields, in order: V gene, clone size, J gene, CDR3 protein. Clone size is stated in some rows and not others, as once, few, many or a class when expanded.

>TRBV10-2|-|TRBJ2-5
CASSVVRGLQETQYF
>TRBV18|-|TRBJ2-5
CASSQQTGLRETQYF
>TRBV15|-|TRBJ2-7
CATSRTAENYEQYF
>TRBV28|-|TRBJ1-2
CASSYDRGVGYTF
>TRBV6-5|-|TRBJ1-4
CASSGTGRFEKLFF
>TRBV19|-|TRBJ1-6
CASSIGTGEANSPLHF
>TRBV29-1|-|TRBJ2-7
CSVGRDRGRYEQYF
>TRBV10-3|once|TRBJ2-3
CAISELAGGKDTQYF
>TRBV6-5|-|TRBJ1-2
CASSYGATYNYGYTF
>TRBV5-4|-|TRBJ2-7
CASSPGGLDYEQYF
>TRBV7-9|-|TRBJ1-1
CASSRTALNTEAFF
>TRBV9|-|TRBJ1-4
CASSVDLGGSEKLFF
>TRBV18|-|TRBJ1-1
CASSPLLVEKGTEAFF
>TRBV5-1|once|TRBJ2-7
CASSLDARAYEQYF